This T cell receptor beta chain was captured by sequencing in a study of shared clonotypes between healthy human individuals. The naive CD8 population came from CD45RO-negative cells selected for CCR7, without terminally differentiated effector memory CD45RA+ cells. Nashville, Tennessee was home to all donors, each a Caucasian adult. Study observations and caveats: About 5% of naive CD4 clonotypes were shared across four donors.

In the case of this clone: What it recognizes is unknown.

Germline V gives CDR1 LNHDA, CDR2 SQIVND (reference sequence). The CDR3 consists of 16 residues. Trimming left V 6 bases short and J 2 bases short, with 18 bases between. On sorted subsets, replicate PCRs used 200 ng DNA, or about 30,000 T cell genomes. As handled by the study authors: In the immunoSEQ data, sequences were junction-only and lacked quality scores, so filtering differed. Sequencing was performed with immunoSEQ multiplex PCR; in TCRdb, only in-frame clones are kept and a portion is missing. That table supplies the V and J calls and clone size; D and trimming were determined from the DNA. The sample contains about 2 million clones, just under 95% of which appear only once.

The V gene is TRBV19, the J gene TRBJ2-3, with D perhaps TRBD2 (5 bases). The TCR originated in a man aged 18 to 35 in good health. Sequencing was performed on naive CD8+ T cells sorted from blood. Here the CDR3 DNA reads TGTGCCAGTAGCCAGGAAGGGAGAAGCCACACAGATACGCAGTATTTT. It is translated as CASSQEGRSHTDTQYF.